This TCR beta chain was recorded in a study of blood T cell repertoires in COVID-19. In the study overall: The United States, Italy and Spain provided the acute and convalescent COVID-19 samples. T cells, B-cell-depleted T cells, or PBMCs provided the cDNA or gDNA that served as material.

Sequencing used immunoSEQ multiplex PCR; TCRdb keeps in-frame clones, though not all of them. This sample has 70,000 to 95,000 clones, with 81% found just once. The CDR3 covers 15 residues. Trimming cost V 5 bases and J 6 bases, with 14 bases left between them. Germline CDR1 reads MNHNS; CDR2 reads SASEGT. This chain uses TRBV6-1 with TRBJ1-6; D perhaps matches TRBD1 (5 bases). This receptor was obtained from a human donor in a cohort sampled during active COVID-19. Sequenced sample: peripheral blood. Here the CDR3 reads CASSFGQGVNSPLHF. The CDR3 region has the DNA TGTGCCAGCAGTTTTGGGCAGGGTGTTAATTCACCCCTCCACTTT.